This T cell receptor (beta chain) was documented in a study of blood T cell repertoires in COVID-19 (dated by TCRdb to about 2020). Regarding the research as a whole: Collaborator samples came from the United States, Italy and Spain and covered acute and convalescent phases of COVID-19. The repertoires were released in a freely available public database intended as a resource for research on the immune response to SARS-CoV-2. The samples were drawn from the first 160 participants of the ongoing ImmuneRACE study and from 1,254 subjects provided by 6 global collaborators. The prospective study material was composed of cDNA or gDNA derived from T cells, B-cell-depleted T cells, or PBMCs. HLA class I and class II types, where available, came from metadata supplied by the sample provider rather than from assay-based typing. Subjects who had been exposed to COVID-19, were actively infected with it, or had recovered from it provided the deeply sampled blood TCRbeta repertoires that made up the dataset. A de-identified subject ID, COVID-19 status, age in years and sex were almost always included in the sample metadata.

Results the study describes overall, beyond this receptor: The amount of clinical and demographic metadata varied by source and participant and was provided uncurated.

At one collaborating source in Seattle, patients were enrolled during active infection and were followed longitudinally through the course of disease. The collaborating institutions used their own protocols to collect whole blood in K2EDTA tubes. For TCRbeta analysis, collaborators shipped samples as frozen whole blood, isolated PBMCs, or DNA extracted from either of those sample types. TCRbeta CDR3 regions were amplified from genomic DNA by means of the immunoSEQ Assay, a bias-controlled multiplex PCR. In the original analysis: The number of nucleated cells in each sample was estimated from the amplification of reference gene primers within the assay. To quantify the absolute abundance of each unique TCRbeta CDR3 rearrangement, sequence reads were collapsed and filtered. For each sample, productive Simpson clonality was calculated by taking the square root of Simpson's diversity index across productive rearrangements. TCRdb obtained this table from immuneACCESS and retained in-frame rearrangements with V and J assigned. These tables miss some clones; where compared with another copy, unresolved V genes account for less than half of the shortfall, and the remainder is unexplained. V and J calls and clone size follow that table, whereas D and trimming were derived from the DNA. The sample contains approximately 350,000 clones, over 70% of them found a single time. The ten biggest clones cover about 6% of the sample.

Taken from the germline V gene, the CDR1 and CDR2 loops are MNHEY and SVGAGI. The CDR3 runs 14 residues from the cysteine to the phenylalanine. Left in the record is the CDR3 DNA by itself, 42 bases read in frame from the first base. V loses 0 bases, J loses 7 bases, and the germline ends lie 10 bases apart. Comments on this clone: The antigen this receptor binds is unknown. Base qualities are not recorded, but no much larger clone differs from it by a single base.

Sequencing used peripheral blood. The V and J genes are TRBV6-5 and TRBJ2-1, with a weak D call of TRBD2 (5 bases match). This TCR was sampled from a woman aged 45-59 years with COVID-19, enrolled during active disease. The sequenced DNA is TGTGCCAGCAGTTACTCTGGCGGACTTAATGAGCAGTTCTTC. This sequence encodes CASSYSGGLNEQFF.